These 30 T cell receptor beta chains share one sample of origin, sequenced in a study of vaccination effects on CD4 cells after COVID-19. Using immunoSEQ multiplex PCR, the repertoire was profiled, and TCRdb retains in-frame clones only, with some absent. The table includes 25,000 to 35,000 clones, more than 60% detected once. ViraFEST expansion of antigen-specific CD4+ T cells with viral peptide pools preceded sequencing. Upon completion of about 10 days in culture, CD4+ T cells were isolated. Each vaccine recipient was nucleocapsid antibody negative and had no prior SARS-CoV-2 infection. These receptors' antigens are unknown. Sequences were derived from CD4+ T cells from PBMCs cultured with SARS-CoV-2 spike peptides, sampled before COVID-19 vaccination. These receptor sequences come from a human donor who received a COVID-19 vaccine.

A few counts support this clone. The chain couples TRBV18 to TRBJ2-1; TRBD2 matches at 11 bases. The CDR3 spans 16 residues. The germline V gene has CDR1 KGHSH and CDR2 LQKENI. J gave up 6 bases and V 0 bases, and 4 bases lay outside the gene matches. The DNA of the CDR3 is TGTGCCAGCTCACCACCAACTAGCGGGGGCGGCAATGAGCAGTTCTTC. It specifies CASSPPTSGGGNEQFF.

The chain combines TRBV5-1 with TRBJ2-5, with D possibly called TRBD1 or TRBD2 (6 bases each). Trimming took 1 base from V and 5 from J, leaving 15 bases between them. CDR1 is SGHRS and CDR2 is YFSETQ in the germline V gene. The CDR3 spans 15 residues. The CDR3 DNA reads TGCGCCAGCAGCTTGAATACGGGGGCTCGGGAGACCCAGTACTTC. This gives the protein CASSLNTGARETQYF. Filled out from reference TRBV5-1 and TRBJ2-5, the complete variable domain reads KAGVTQTPRYLIKTRGQQVTLSCSPISGHRSVSWYQQTPGQGLQFLFEYFSETQRNKGNFPGRFSGRQFSNSRSEMNVSTLELGDSALYLCASSLNTGARETQYFGPGTRLLVL.

The genes are TRBV11-2 and TRBJ2-7; D is undetermined. Germline-derived CDR1 and CDR2 are SGHAT and FQNNGV. The CDR3 is made up of 15 amino acids. The ends were cut back, 6 bases at V and 0 bases at J, with 15 bases in the middle. CDR3 nucleotides: TGTGCCAGCAGGACCACCGGAGCTACCTCCTACGAGCAGTACTTC. This encodes CASRTTGATSYEQYF.

The V and J genes are TRBV18 and TRBJ1-3; D is unresolved. This CDR3 is built from 16 residues. Germline assignment: CDR1 KGHSH and CDR2 LQKENI. V was clipped by 2 bases and J by 2 bases, with 13 bases between them. DNA of the CDR3: TGTGCCAGCTCACCAATAGTCGGGAAGGCTGGAAACACCATATATTTT. It specifies CASSPIVGKAGNTIYF.

The V gene is TRBV30, the J gene TRBJ1-1; possible D gene TRBD1, 5 bases. V lost 0 bases, J lost 1 base, and 6 bases lay in between. Germline CDR1 and CDR2: GTSNPN and SVGIG (reference sequence). CDR3 length: 13 amino acids. The CDR3 region is CAWSVQANTEAFF. CDR3 coding DNA: TGTGCCTGGAGTGTACAGGCGAACACTGAAGCTTTCTTT.

This rearrangement joins TRBV11-2 to TRBJ2-3; TRBD2 aligns across 9 bases. Trimming took 1 base from V and 4 from J; bases not matched to a gene: 0. Germline V gene lookup returns CDR1 SGHAT and CDR2 FQNNGV. The CDR3 spans 14 residues. CDR3 loop: CASSLGGGADTQYF. The CDR3 DNA sequence: TGTGCCAGCAGCTTAGGCGGGGGGGCAGATACGCAGTATTTT.

The chain has TRBV4-3 and TRBJ1-2, with D perhaps matching TRBD1 (6 bases). The V gene's germline CDR1 is LGHNA and CDR2 YSLEER. V dropped 0 bases and J dropped 4 bases, with 18 bases sitting between them. CDR3 size: 17 residues. The CDR3 sequence: CASSQDWGGANSYGYTF. The CDR3 region has the DNA TGCGCCAGCAGCCAAGATTGGGGGGGGGCAAATAGCTATGGCTACACCTTC.

The gene calls are TRBV30 and TRBJ2-6; D gene unclear. CDR1 GTSNPN and CDR2 SVGIG come from the germline V gene (reference sequence). V was pared by 3 bases and J by 5 bases, with 20 bases between. The CDR3 consists of 17 residues. The CDR3 DNA is TGTGCCTGGAGCGAGGCATTAGGGAAGTCTAGGGCCAACGTCCTGACTTTC. Translated, it gives CAWSEALGKSRANVLTF. The full variable domain, in which reference TRBV30 and TRBJ2-6 provide the parts outside the CDR3, is SQTIHQWPATLVQPVGSPLSLECTVEGTSNPNLYWYRQAAGRGLQLLFYSVGIGQISSEVPQNLSASRPQDRQFILSSKKLLLSDSGFYLCAWSEALGKSRANVLTFGAGSRLTVL.

The chain has TRBV19 and TRBJ2-3; D remains unclear. Germline assignment: CDR1 LNHDA and CDR2 SQIVND (reference sequence). There are 11 residues in the CDR3. With 4 bases removed from V and 6 bases from J, the gap between germline ends came to 5 bases. Written as DNA, the CDR3 is TGTGCCAGTAGTAGCCGTGATACGCAGTATTTT. Protein: CASSSRDTQYF.

The J gene is TRBJ2-3, the V gene TRBV13; no reliable D call. The ends were cut back, 0 bases at V and 2 bases at J, with 3 bases in the middle. From germline, CDR1 is PRHDT and CDR2 FYEKMQ (reference sequence). The CDR3 loop spans 13 amino acids. This CDR3 reads CASSLGVTDTQYF. In DNA, the CDR3 is TGTGCCAGCAGCTTAGGGGTCACAGATACGCAGTATTTT.

The chain is built from TRBV9 and TRBJ2-1, with 11 bases identical to TRBD2. J was trimmed by 4 bases and V by 3 bases; bases with no gene match: 3. CDR1 is SGDLS and CDR2 is YYNGEE in the germline V gene. This CDR3 has 15 amino acids. The DNA of the CDR3 is TGTGCCAGCAGCGGAGGGACTAGCGGATACAATGAGCAGTTCTTC. This gives the protein CASSGGTSGYNEQFF.

Here the CDR3 DNA reads TGTGCCAGTAGCTCCGGGACTAGCGGGAGGCTCACCGGGGAGCTGTTTTTT. Amino acids: CASSSGTSGRLTGELFF. The rearrangement links TRBV19 to TRBJ2-2; 15 nucleotides agree with TRBD2. V shed 6 bases, J shed 4 bases, and the junction held 6 bases outside the gene matches. CDR3 size: 17 residues. Germline loops: CDR1 LNHDA, CDR2 SQIVND (reference sequence).

Points on this clone: The same CDR3 arises from other DNA sequences in this sample as well. The chain couples TRBV5-1 to TRBJ1-1, with unresolved D. From germline, CDR1 is SGHRS and CDR2 YFSETQ. CDR3 length equals 14 residues. V lost 0 bases and J 5 bases, leaving 11 bases between the germline ends. CDR3 amino acids: CASSLAAGGTEAFF. CDR3 bases: TGCGCCAGCAGCTTGGCCGCGGGCGGGACTGAAGCTTTCTTT.

The rearrangement links TRBV5-5 to TRBJ2-1; D is undetermined. V was pared by 4 bases and J by 9 bases, with 14 bases between. Per germline, CDR1 SGHKS and CDR2 YYEKEE (reference sequence). This CDR3 comprises 13 residues. The CDR3 reads CASSPVLVGEQFF. CDR3 nucleotide sequence: TGTGCCAGCAGCCCCGTGCTAGTCGGTGAGCAGTTCTTC.

V and J are TRBV5-1 and TRBJ2-5; D tentatively fits TRBD1 or TRBD2 (5 bases each). V was clipped by 0 bases and J by 7 bases, with 10 bases between them. The germline V gene has CDR1 SGHRS and CDR2 YFSETQ. This CDR3 is built from 13 residues. CDR3 amino acids: CASSLGERGTQYF. The CDR3 DNA sequence: TGCGCCAGCAGCTTGGGCGAGAGGGGGACCCAGTACTTC.

The table lists this clone with a few counts. J is TRBJ1-4 and V is TRBV3-1 (or the pseudogene TRBV3-2), with unresolved D. The ends were cut back, 0 bases at V and 4 bases at J, with 9 bases in the middle. The CDR3 runs to 15 residues. Germline CDR1 is LGHDT and CDR2 is YNNKEL (reference sequence). For the CDR3, the DNA is TGTGCCAGCAGCCAAGATCCGGGTGTTAATGAAAAACTGTTTTTT. Protein product: CASSQDPGVNEKLFF.

The V gene is TRBV5-4, the J gene TRBJ1-2; D is unclear. Germline-derived CDR1 and CDR2 are SGHNT and YYREEE (reference sequence). The ends were cut back, 0 bases at V and 8 bases at J, with 14 bases in the middle. The CDR3 has 14 residues. This chain's CDR3 is CASSLAQSMGGYTF. DNA for the CDR3: TGTGCCAGCAGCTTGGCGCAGTCCATGGGGGGCTACACCTTC.

A note on this clone: Compared with germline, one end of the junction differs, possibly owing to a read error. This rearrangement joins TRBV7-9 to TRBJ1-2; perhaps TRBD1 as D (5 bases). Germline-derived CDR1 and CDR2 are SEHNR and FQNEAQ (reference sequence). This CDR3 is built from 11 residues. CDR3 sequence reads: CVSRVHYGYTF. CDR3 nucleotides: TGTGTCAGCAGGGTACACTATGGCTACACCTTC.

The chain employs TRBV10-1 and TRBJ1-1; D remains unclear. Germline CDR1 WNHNN, CDR2 SYGVQD (reference sequence). V was trimmed by 9 bases and J by 4 bases, leaving 15 bases between them. This CDR3 region has 13 residues. Written as DNA, the CDR3 is TGCGCCAGAGTTAAGACATCCCCCACTGAAGCTTTCTTT. Encoded protein: CARVKTSPTEAFF.

The J gene is TRBJ1-2, the V gene TRBV25-1, with unresolved D. CDR1 is MGHDK, CDR2 SYGVNS, per germline. This CDR3 region has 12 residues. Trimming removed 2 bases at V and 5 bases at J, with 6 bases between. The CDR3 spells CASSEGRYGYTF. The CDR3 DNA follows: TGTGCCAGCAGTGAAGGCAGATATGGCTACACCTTC.

DNA for the CDR3: TGTGCCAGCAGCTTGAGGGGGGGAAACACCATATATTTT. Protein: CASSLRGGNTIYF. V gene TRBV5-4 combines with J gene TRBJ1-3; D is perhaps TRBD1 (6 bases). The CDR3 spans 13 residues. The germline CDR1 and CDR2 sequences are SGHNT and YYREEE (reference sequence). V was pared by 1 base and J by 4 bases, with 6 bases between.

This sequence joins TRBV7-8 and TRBJ2-2, with D perhaps TRBD1 (7 bases). In germline, CDR1 is SGHVS, CDR2 FQNEAQ. Trimming cost V 2 bases and J 4 bases, with 14 bases left between them. The CDR3 length is 16 residues. The CDR3 protein is CASSLSGRGATGELFF. The CDR3 DNA follows: TGTGCCAGCAGCTTATCGGGCAGGGGGGCCACCGGGGAGCTGTTTTTT.

This sequence joins TRBV4-1 and TRBJ1-1; a weak D match, TRBD1 (5 bases). V was pared by 1 base and J by 6 bases, with 15 bases between. CDR1 and CDR2 (germline): MGHRA, YSYEKL. The CDR3 has 15 residues. CDR3 residues: CASSQAGPRGAEAFF. CDR3 sequence (DNA): TGCGCCAGCAGCCAAGCGGGGCCCCGGGGAGCTGAAGCTTTCTTT.

The V gene is TRBV6-5, the J gene TRBJ2-7, with TRBD1 matching over 7 bases. Germline V gene sequence: CDR1 MNHEY, CDR2 SVGAGI. This CDR3 contains 12 residues. V trimming: 8 bases; J trimming: 0 bases; junction bases outside the gene matches: 1. The CDR3 nucleotides are TGTGCCAGCGGGGACAGCTCCTACGAGCAGTACTTC. Its protein is CASGDSSYEQYF.

This clone was detected a few times. The rearrangement joins TRBV3-1 (or the pseudogene TRBV3-2) to TRBJ1-5; D gene ambiguous. This CDR3 region has 14 residues. V lost 4 bases, J lost 5 bases, and 12 bases lay in between. The V gene's germline CDR1 is LGHDT and CDR2 YNNKEL (reference sequence). CDR3 sequence: CASSPRPDHQPQHF. The CDR3 DNA reads TGTGCCAGCAGCCCTCGCCCAGATCATCAGCCCCAGCATTTT.

This chain's CDR3 is CASSLGHLYQETQYF. The DNA of the CDR3 is TGTGCCAGCAGCTTAGGACACTTGTACCAAGAGACCCAGTACTTC. The J gene is TRBJ2-5, the V gene TRBV5-4, with a weak D call TRBD1 (5 bases). In germline, CDR1 is SGHNT, CDR2 YYREEE (reference sequence). The V end lost 2 bases, the J end lost 0 bases, and 11 bases lay between the germline ends. The CDR3 has 15 amino acids. Full variable domain (outside the CDR3, taken from reference TRBV5-4 and TRBJ2-5): ETGVTQSPTHLIKTRGQQVTLRCSSQSGHNTVSWYQQALGQGPQFIFQYYREEENGRGNFPPRFSGLQFPNYSSELNVNALELDDSALYLCASSLGHLYQETQYFGPGTRLLVL.

V gene TRBV21-1 combines with J gene TRBJ2-1. TRBV21-1 is noted as a pseudogene. This CDR3 has 13 residues. The CDR3 DNA reads TGTGCCAGCAGTAAGGCTACCTACAATGAGCAGTTCTTC. Translation: CASSKATYNEQFF.

This chain uses TRBV15 with TRBJ1-5; TRBD1 agrees at 11 bases. Trimming removed 0 bases from V and 9 bases from J; junction bases left unmatched: 4. This CDR3 spans 15 amino acids. Per germline, CDR1 LNHNV and CDR2 YYDKDF (reference sequence). The CDR3: CATSRDRTGGAPQHF. CDR3 DNA sequence: TGTGCCACCAGCAGAGACCGGACAGGGGGCGCGCCCCAGCATTTT. Combining the CDR3 with reference TRBV15 and TRBJ1-5 gives the whole variable domain DAMVIQNPRYQVTQFGKPVTLSCSQTLNHNVMYWYQQKSSQAPKLLFHYYDKDFNNEADTPDNFQSRRPNTSFCFLDIRSPGLGDTAMYLCATSRDRTGGAPQHFGDGTRLSIL.

The gene calls are TRBV19 and TRBJ1-4; D remains ambiguous. Germline lookup yields CDR1 LNHDA and CDR2 SQIVND (reference sequence). V lost 3 bases and J 5 bases, leaving 16 bases between the germline ends. CDR3 length: 16 residues. CDR3: CASSIAAPDRNEKLFF. The CDR3 region has the DNA TGTGCCAGTAGTATCGCGGCCCCGGACCGCAATGAAAAACTGTTTTTT.

The chain employs TRBV28 and TRBJ2-7; D is perhaps TRBD1 (5 bases). Germline lookup yields CDR1 MDHEN and CDR2 SYDVKM. Trimming took off 2 bases at V and 2 bases at J, with 13 bases between the two ends. This CDR3 comprises 15 residues. This CDR3 is CASSLGPGITYEQYF. CDR3 coding DNA: TGTGCCAGCAGTTTAGGGCCAGGGATAACCTACGAGCAGTACTTC.